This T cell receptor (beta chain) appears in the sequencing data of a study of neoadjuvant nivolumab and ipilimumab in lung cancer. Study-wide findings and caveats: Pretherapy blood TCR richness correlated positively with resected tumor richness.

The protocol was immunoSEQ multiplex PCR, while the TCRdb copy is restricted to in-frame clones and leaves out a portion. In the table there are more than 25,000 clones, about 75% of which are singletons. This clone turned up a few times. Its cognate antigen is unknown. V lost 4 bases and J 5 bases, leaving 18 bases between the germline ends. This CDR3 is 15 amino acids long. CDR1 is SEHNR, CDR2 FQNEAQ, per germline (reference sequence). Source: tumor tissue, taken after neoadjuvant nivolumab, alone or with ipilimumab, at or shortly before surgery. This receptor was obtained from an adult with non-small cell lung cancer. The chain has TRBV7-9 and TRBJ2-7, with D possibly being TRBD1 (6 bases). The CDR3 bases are TGTGCCAGCAGCTCCGGACCACAGGGTAGGGACGAGCAGTACTTC. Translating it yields CASSSGPQGRDEQYF.